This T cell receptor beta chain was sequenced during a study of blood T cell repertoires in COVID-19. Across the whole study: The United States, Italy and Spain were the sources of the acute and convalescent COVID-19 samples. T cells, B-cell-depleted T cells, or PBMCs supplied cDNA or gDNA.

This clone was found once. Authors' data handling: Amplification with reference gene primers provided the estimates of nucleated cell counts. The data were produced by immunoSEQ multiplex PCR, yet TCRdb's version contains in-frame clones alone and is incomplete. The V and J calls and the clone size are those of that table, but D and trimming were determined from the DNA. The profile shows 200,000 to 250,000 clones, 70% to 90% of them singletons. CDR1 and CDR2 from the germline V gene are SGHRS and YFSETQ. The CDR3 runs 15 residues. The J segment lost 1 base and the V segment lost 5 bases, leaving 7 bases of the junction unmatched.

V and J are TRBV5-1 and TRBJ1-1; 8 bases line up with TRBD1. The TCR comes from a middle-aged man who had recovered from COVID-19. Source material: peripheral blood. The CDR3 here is CASSQFGTGNTEAFF. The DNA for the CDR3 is TGCGCCAGCAGTCAATTCGGGACAGGGAACACTGAAGCTTTCTTT. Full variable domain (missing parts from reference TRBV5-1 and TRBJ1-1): KAGVTQTPRYLIKTRGQQVTLSCSPISGHRSVSWYQQTPGQGLQFLFEYFSETQRNKGNFPGRFSGRQFSNSRSEMNVSTLELGDSALYLCASSQFGTGNTEAFFGQGTRLTVV.